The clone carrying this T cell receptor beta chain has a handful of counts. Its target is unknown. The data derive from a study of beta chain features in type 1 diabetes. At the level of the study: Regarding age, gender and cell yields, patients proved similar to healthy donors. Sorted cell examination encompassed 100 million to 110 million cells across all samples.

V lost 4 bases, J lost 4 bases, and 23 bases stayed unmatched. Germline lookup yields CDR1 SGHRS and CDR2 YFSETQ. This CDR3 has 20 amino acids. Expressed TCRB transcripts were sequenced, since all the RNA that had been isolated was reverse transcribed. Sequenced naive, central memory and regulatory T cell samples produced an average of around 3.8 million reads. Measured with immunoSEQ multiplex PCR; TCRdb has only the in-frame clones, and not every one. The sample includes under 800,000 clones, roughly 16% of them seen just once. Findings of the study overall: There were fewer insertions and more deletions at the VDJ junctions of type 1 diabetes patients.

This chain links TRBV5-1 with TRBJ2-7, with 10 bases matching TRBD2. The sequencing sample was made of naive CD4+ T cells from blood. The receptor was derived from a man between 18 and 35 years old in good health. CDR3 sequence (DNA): TGCGCCAGCAGCCACCCGGGACAGGCGACTAGCGGGCGTAATGGGTACGAGCAGTACTTC. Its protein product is CASSHPGQATSGRNGYEQYF.